The T cell receptor (beta chain) under discussion was sequenced for a study of shared clonotypes between healthy human individuals. Study details: Per donor, three plates held CD4 naive cells, three held CD4 memory, two held CD8 naive and one held CD8 memory. Study conclusions and caveats: Researchers sampled only blood; tissue repertoires likely differ. A handful of donors had around 5.5% of their naive CD4 clonotypes in common.

This CDR3 is 13 amino acids long. Trimming at V came to 6 bases and at J to 4 bases, leaving 7 bases not matched to a gene. Germline values: CDR1 SGHDT, CDR2 YYEEEE. As concerns this clone: Its antigen remains unknown.

The table came from immunoSEQ multiplex PCR; TCRdb's copy has only in-frame clones and leaves some out. This sample has around 1.9 million clones, with 80% to 95% found just once. Cells designated naive CD8 were CD45RO-negative and were positively selected for CCR7, with terminally differentiated effector memory CD45RA+ cells excluded. The chain joins TRBV5-6 to TRBJ2-7, with TRBD2 matching over 7 bases. Sequencing was performed on naive CD8+ T cells from PBMCs. The TCR sequence derives from a man younger than 30 in good health. Some clones in this sample may be carry-over from other donors' samples. CDR3 in DNA: TGTGCCAGCACCCCCCCGGGGGGATACGAGCAGTACTTC. It yields the protein CASTPPGGYEQYF.